This T cell receptor (beta chain) originates from a study of regulatory T cells in long-lasting Graves disease. The study's findings and limits: When disease was persistent, TRBV28, TRBJ1-2 and TRBJ2-5 were the favored segments.

The time point denotes: newly diagnosed GD, antithyroid drugs for less than 3 months. The TCR library was made from RNA that had been extracted from PBMCs in TRIzol. Recruitment took place at an endocrinology department in Xi'an, China. Staff drew about 8.9 milliliters of peripheral blood into EDTA tubes. Assembly of TCR beta libraries relied on iRepertoire HTBI primers together with Arm-PCR of CDR3 regions. TCRdb fed the multiplex PCR reads into MiXCR, producing one record per CDR3 protein. This sample has about 540,000 distinct CDR3 sequences, with approximately 13% found just once. This clonotype occurred many times. What it binds is unknown. CDR3 size: 13 residues. V shed 6 bases, J shed 4 bases, and the junction held 3 bases outside the gene matches. The sample was also linked to a second study, of T cells in Graves' hyperthyroidism and ophthalmopathy. From that second work: Any patient presenting with uncontrolled infection, other autoimmune disease, pregnancy or lactation was left out.

This sample comprised peripheral blood mononuclear cells (PBMCs), obtained at new diagnosis, from a patient treated with antithyroid drugs. The chain employs TRBV12-3 or TRBV12-4 and TRBJ2-7; 10 bases map to TRBD2. The sequence was collected from a man aged 30 to 45 with Graves disease. The CDR3 region is CASSPSGSYEQYF. For the CDR3, the DNA is TGTGCCAGCAGCCCTAGCGGGAGTTACGAGCAGTACTTC.